This T cell receptor (beta chain) was sequenced for a study of OX40 agonist ivuxolimab in advanced cancers. The CDR3 totals 11 residues. Trimming cost V 5 bases and J 4 bases, with 5 bases left between them. CDR1 LNHDA and CDR2 SQIVND come from the germline V gene (reference sequence). Produced via immunoSEQ multiplex PCR; TCRdb's table is partial and in-frame only. The sample gives 84,000 or so clones, roughly 82% of which show up once; 2.5% to 3% is in the top ten. This clone has just a few counts. This chain uses TRBV19 with TRBJ2-5; D unresolved. The source is an adult with an advanced solid tumor such as melanoma, head and neck, liver or kidney cancer. The sequencing here drew on CD4+ or CD8+ T cells sorted from blood, taken in a trial of the OX40 agonist ivuxolimab. CDR3 bases: TGTGCCAGTAGTGGCGGAGAGACCCAGTACTTC. Protein product: CASSGGETQYF.